These 20 T cell receptor beta chains originate from one sample sequenced in a study of blood T cells in healthy people across ages. A second PCR of 7 to 11 cycles used a sample-barcoded 5' primer and a J-beta primer mix. TCRdb fed the 5' RACE reads into MiXCR, producing one record per CDR3 protein. Here the sample spans about 500,000 distinct CDR3 sequences, around 24% being singletons. These same data were also listed under a study on T cells of mothers and their children.

The sequenced material came from blood. Every receptor here comes from a boy younger than 18 in good health.

This clonotype was detected a few times. A read error may produce the germline difference seen at one junction end. This rearrangement joins TRBV4-2 to TRBJ1-4; 11 bases match TRBD1. The CDR3 consists of 15 residues. The germline V gene encodes CDR1 LGHNA and CDR2 YNFKEQ. The CDR3 loop is CASSQTGTGGEKLLF. The CDR3 coding sequence is TGTGCCAGCAGCCAGACCGGGACAGGGGGTGAAAAACTGCTTTTT.

The gene calls are TRBV7-9 and TRBJ1-5; tentatively, D is TRBD1 (6 bases). CDR3 length: 15 residues. Trimming removed 4 bases at V and 3 bases at J, with 13 bases between. Germline V gene lookup returns CDR1 SEHNR and CDR2 FQNEAQ (reference sequence). The DNA for the CDR3 is TGTGCCAGCAGCTGGGGGTCAGGGGCCAATCAGCCCCAGCATTTT. Amino acids: CASSWGSGANQPQHF.

This clonotype was recorded many times. V usage is TRBV6-2 or TRBV6-3 and J usage is TRBJ2-7; the match to TRBD2 covers 14 bases. In germline, CDR1 is MNHEY, CDR2 SVGEGT. The ends lost 5 bases at V and 2 bases at J; junction bases unmatched: 2. CDR3 length equals 15 residues. CDR3 DNA sequence: TGTGCCAGCAGTACGGGACTAGCGGGAGCCTACGAGCAGTACTTC. Translated: CASSTGLAGAYEQYF.

The rearrangement links TRBV12-3 or TRBV12-4 to TRBJ1-6; tentatively, D is TRBD1 (6 bases). The CDR3 runs 17 residues. Trimming removed 5 bases at V and 0 bases at J, with 14 bases between. The CDR3, as DNA: TGTGCCAGCAGTCCGCGGGGGGGCCGCTCCTATAATTCACCCCTCCACTTT. It codes for CASSPRGGRSYNSPLHF.

The V gene is TRBV20-1, the J gene TRBJ2-1, with TRBD2 identical over 8 bases. This CDR3 has 14 residues. In germline, CDR1 is DFQATT, CDR2 SNEGSKA (reference sequence). V was pared by 5 bases and J by 4 bases, with 7 bases of the junction left unmatched. The CDR3 protein is CSAQELAVYNEQFF. Here the CDR3 DNA reads TGCAGTGCTCAGGAACTAGCGGTTTACAATGAGCAGTTCTTC.

This chain uses TRBV11-2 with TRBJ2-3; TRBD2 matches 11 bases. The CDR3 contains 17 residues. With 5 bases clipped from V and 2 bases from J, the junction kept 9 bases outside the gene matches. Germline lookup yields CDR1 SGHAT and CDR2 FQNNGV. The CDR3 sequence: CASSQYGTSGYTDTQYF. As DNA, the CDR3 is TGTGCCAGCAGCCAATACGGGACTAGCGGTTACACAGATACGCAGTATTTT.

CDR3 nucleotides: TGCAGTGCTCGTCGGTGGGAAGGAAACACCATATATTTT. It codes for CSARRWEGNTIYF. The genes are TRBV20-1 and TRBJ1-3; D ambiguous. V lost 5 bases to trimming and J lost 4 bases, with 12 bases between them. Germline V gene data show CDR1 as DFQATT and CDR2 as SNEGSKA (reference sequence). The CDR3 contains 13 residues.

A few counts support this clonotype. The J gene is TRBJ2-1, the V gene TRBV14, with 8 bases matching TRBD1. The DNA end is more similar to TRBJ2-7, so the J call may be wrong. Germline CDR1 and CDR2: SGHDN and FVKESK. There are 15 residues in the CDR3. As DNA, the CDR3 is TGTGCCAGCAGCTACACGACAGGGGTGACCTACGAGCAGTACTTC. Amino acid sequence: CASSYTTGVTYEQYF.

The rearrangement uses TRBV9 and TRBJ2-6; possible D gene TRBD1, 5 bases. V lost 3 bases, J lost 0 bases, and 10 bases lay in between. Germline lookup yields CDR1 SGDLS and CDR2 YYNGEE. This CDR3 has 16 amino acids. The CDR3 is CASSARDSSGANVLTF. Here the CDR3 DNA reads TGTGCCAGCAGCGCCAGGGATAGCTCTGGGGCCAACGTCCTGACTTTC.

This chain links TRBV4-2 with TRBJ1-1; 9 bases align to TRBD1. Germline CDR1 LGHNA, CDR2 YNFKEQ. The CDR3 totals 16 residues. Trimming cost V 1 base and J 3 bases; bases outside gene matches: 6. The DNA for the CDR3 is TGTGCCAGCAGCCAAGGGGGACAGGGAAAAGACACTGAAGCTTTCTTT. The encoded protein is CASSQGGQGKDTEAFF.

This chain joins TRBV28 and TRBJ2-7, with 7 positions matching TRBD1. There are 18 residues in the CDR3. Germline V gene lookup returns CDR1 MDHEN and CDR2 SYDVKM. V trimming: 5 bases; J trimming: 1 base; junction bases outside the gene matches: 17. In DNA form, the CDR3 reads TGTGCCAGCAGTGCACACACCCTCCGGGACAGACCTTCCTACGAGCAGTACTTC. It specifies CASSAHTLRDRPSYEQYF.

This clonotype turned up a few times. The chain is built from TRBV29-1 and TRBJ2-4, with 14 bases that match TRBD2. The ends lost 5 bases at V and 10 bases at J; junction bases unmatched: 13. This CDR3 region has 16 residues. The germline CDR1 and CDR2 sequences are SQVTM and ANQGSEA. The CDR3: CSVCKTSGRGQRIQYF. In nucleotides, the CDR3 is TGCAGCGTTTGTAAGACTAGCGGGAGGGGACAGAGGATTCAGTACTTC.

The chain recombines TRBV4-1 with TRBJ2-7; possibly TRBD1 for D (5 bases). The CDR3 runs 14 residues. V was shortened by 2 bases and J by 5 bases, with 13 bases between the two germline ends. Germline assignment: CDR1 MGHRA and CDR2 YSYEKL. The CDR3 region has the DNA TGCGCCAGCAGCCAATCCAGGGATTGGGACGAGCAGTACTTC. This gives the protein CASSQSRDWDEQYF.

This clonotype was counted at least ten times. This chain uses TRBV20-1 with TRBJ2-3; 8 bases align to TRBD2. Germline assignment: CDR1 DFQATT and CDR2 SNEGSKA (reference sequence). The CDR3 totals 14 residues. V shed 6 bases, J shed 2 bases, and the junction held 7 bases outside the gene matches. DNA for the CDR3: TGCAGTGCGAGCGGGAGCCCACTCACAGATACGCAGTATTTT. The encoded protein is CSASGSPLTDTQYF.

V and J are TRBV20-1 and TRBJ2-3; 8 bases map to TRBD2. V shed 0 bases, J shed 0 bases, and the junction held 8 bases outside the gene matches. CDR1 is DFQATT, CDR2 SNEGSKA, per germline (reference sequence). The CDR3 length is 17 residues. CDR3: CSARDFFSSGSTDTQYF. CDR3 nucleotides: TGCAGTGCTAGAGATTTTTTTTCTAGCGGGAGCACAGATACGCAGTATTTT.

This clonotype was recorded a few times. J is TRBJ2-7 and V is TRBV20-1; the match to TRBD2 covers 8 bases. Looked up from germline, CDR1 is DFQATT and CDR2 is SNEGSKA (reference sequence). The CDR3 totals 15 residues. V trimming: 0 bases; J trimming: 4 bases; junction bases outside the gene matches: 8. The CDR3 nucleotides read TGCAGTGCTAGAGACCGCCGGGGGGGGATGTACGAGCAGTACTTC. As protein: CSARDRRGGMYEQYF.

This clonotype occurred a few times. V is TRBV19 and J is TRBJ2-1; D is perhaps TRBD2 (5 bases). The length of the CDR3 is 14 residues. The germline V and J ends were trimmed by 1 base and 3 bases, with 7 bases remaining between them. Per the germline V gene, CDR1 is LNHDA and CDR2 is SQIVND (reference sequence). DNA for the CDR3: TGTGCCAGTAGTATAGGCGGGCACTACAATGAGCAGTTCTTC. Translated, it gives CASSIGGHYNEQFF.

V and J are TRBV3-1 and TRBJ2-5, with a weak D call TRBD2 (6 bases). The V gene's germline CDR1 is LGHDT and CDR2 YNNKEL (reference sequence). This CDR3 has 13 residues. The V end lost 3 bases, the J end lost 4 bases, and 9 bases lay between the germline ends. The CDR3 coding sequence is TGTGCCAGCAGCCAGGCAGCGGGAGAGACCCAGTACTTC. Translation gives CASSQAAGETQYF.

CDR3 amino acids: CASSLAGKGLETQYF. The CDR3 nucleotides are TGTGCCAGCAGTTTAGCGGGCAAGGGTTTGGAGACCCAGTACTTC. The chain joins TRBV12-3 or TRBV12-4 to TRBJ2-5; no reliable D call. There are 15 residues in the CDR3. Trimming removed 0 bases from V and 5 bases from J, with 13 bases in between.

The V gene is TRBV7-9, the J gene TRBJ2-7; TRBD2 might be the D (6 bases). Looked up from germline, CDR1 is SEHNR and CDR2 is FQNEAQ (reference sequence). V was trimmed by 5 bases and J by 2 bases, leaving 13 bases between them. The CDR3 totals 14 residues. The CDR3 protein is CASSGGTETYEQYF. The CDR3 DNA reads TGTGCCAGCAGCGGGGGGACGGAGACCTACGAGCAGTACTTC. The variable domain in full, with the rest retrieved from reference TRBV7-9 and TRBJ2-7, is DTGVSQNPRHKITKRGQNVTFRCDPISEHNRLYWYRQTLGQGPEFLTYFQNEAQLEKSRLLSDRFSAERPKGSFSTLEIQRTEQGDSAMYLCASSGGTETYEQYFGPGTRLTVT.